This entry is about one TCR beta chain. Treatment: 19 received Ad26.COV2.S at low or high dose, single or two shots; 5 received placebo; per-sample allocation not given. Day 63 after the first injection of vaccine or placebo was the sampling time. Generated by immunoSEQ multiplex PCR, the TCRdb table keeps only in-frame clones and is missing some. The sample has 500,000 or so clones, around nine tenths seen once. There are 15 residues in the CDR3. Losses at the gene ends were 4 bases for V and 8 bases for J; bases not matched to a gene: 10. Germline V gene lookup returns CDR1 SGHRS and CDR2 YFSETQ. This record comes from a study of Ad26.COV2.S vaccination and SARS-CoV-2 variants.

Sequences were derived from peripheral blood, sampled in a trial of Ad26.COV2.S vaccine versus placebo. V is TRBV5-1 and J is TRBJ1-2; TRBD1 agrees at 11 bases. This TCR derives from a person aged 18-60 years who received the Ad26.COV2.S COVID-19 vaccine or a placebo. This CDR3 is CASSPEWTGGYGYTF. The CDR3, as DNA: TGCGCCAGCAGCCCCGAATGGACAGGGGGCTACGGCTACACCTTC.